This TCR beta chain stems from a study of shared clonotypes between healthy human individuals. Study findings and constraints: Estimated clonotype richness was generally higher in naive than memory subsets.

Measured with immunoSEQ multiplex PCR; TCRdb has only the in-frame clones, and not every one. The data show a few million clones, just over 90% seen once. CDR1 is LNHDA and CDR2 is SQIVND in the germline V gene (reference sequence). This CDR3 has 14 amino acids. V lost 2 bases and J 2 bases, leaving 9 bases between the germline ends. From CD4+ cells came CD45RA+ naive and CD45RA-negative memory subsets. In the case of this clone: Its cognate antigen is unknown.

The rearrangement links TRBV19 to TRBJ2-5; D not resolved. The origin of this receptor is a man aged 18 to 29 in good health. Sample: naive CD4+ T cells sorted from blood. As to subset: CD45RA+ positively selected. CDR3 region: CASSIWGFQETQYF. The CDR3 bases are TGTGCCAGTAGTATATGGGGATTTCAAGAGACCCAGTACTTC. Using reference TRBV19 and TRBJ2-5 for the parts outside the CDR3, the full variable domain is DGGITQSPKYLFRKEGQNVTLSCEQNLNHDAMYWYRQDPGQGLRLIYYSQIVNDFQKGDIAEGYSVSREKKESFPLTVTSAQKNPTAFYLCASSIWGFQETQYFGPGTRLLVL.